Each of the 26 T cell receptor beta chains below was sequenced from the same sample in a study of cytotoxic CD8 clonotypes in ibrutinib-treated CLL. Profiled with immunoSEQ multiplex PCR; TCRdb holds only in-frame clones, not every one. The sample has 300,000 to 350,000 clones, about 77% seen once. Sequenced here: PBMCs, sampled before ibrutinib treatment. Every receptor here comes from a human donor with chronic lymphocytic leukemia.

CDR3 DNA sequence: TGTGCCTGGAGCCCGGGACTAGCGGGCGAAGGGGACCAGTACTTC. Translated, it gives CAWSPGLAGEGDQYF. The chain recombines TRBV30 with TRBJ2-5; TRBD2 agrees at 12 bases. The CDR3 consists of 15 residues. The trim removed 3 bases at V and 10 bases at J, leaving 12 bases unmatched. Germline-derived CDR1 and CDR2 are GTSNPN and SVGIG (reference sequence).

The V gene is TRBV4-1, the J gene TRBJ2-7; 7 bases line up with TRBD1. J lost 5 bases, V lost 0 bases, and 13 bases had no gene match. The CDR3 runs 17 residues. In germline, CDR1 is MGHRA, CDR2 YSYEKL. The CDR3 sequence: CASSQDDRDSFFHEQYF. The CDR3 region has the DNA TGCGCCAGCAGCCAAGATGATCGGGACAGTTTCTTTCACGAGCAGTACTTC.

The chain recombines TRBV30 with TRBJ2-7, with D perhaps matching TRBD2 (6 bases). Trimming removed 0 bases from V and 2 bases from J, with 11 bases in between. The V gene's germline CDR1 is GTSNPN and CDR2 SVGIG (reference sequence). This CDR3 is 14 amino acids long. CDR3 sequence: CAWSVVGGTYEQYF. CDR3 nucleotide sequence: TGTGCCTGGAGTGTTGTGGGAGGAACCTACGAGCAGTACTTC.

The gene calls are TRBV9 and TRBJ2-2; a weak D match, TRBD2 (6 bases). Germline-derived CDR1 and CDR2 are SGDLS and YYNGEE. This CDR3 spans 17 amino acids. The V and J ends lost 4 bases and 3 bases respectively, with 19 bases between them. The CDR3 loop reads CASSTSIGLVYTGELFF. CDR3 sequence (DNA): TGTGCCAGCAGCACTAGCATAGGGCTAGTTTACACCGGGGAGCTGTTTTTT.

This chain uses TRBV5-6 with TRBJ2-7; TRBD1 agrees at 8 bases. Per germline, CDR1 SGHDT and CDR2 YYEEEE. Trimming at V came to 5 bases and at J to 3 bases, leaving 7 bases not matched to a gene. CDR3 length equals 14 residues. The CDR3 sequence is CASSLLDRVYEQYF. The CDR3 DNA follows: TGTGCCAGCAGTCTGCTGGACAGGGTCTACGAGCAGTACTTC.

In its sample, this clone was seen once. This sequence joins TRBV7-6 and TRBJ2-1; TRBD1 agrees at 10 bases. The CDR3 covers 15 residues. After removal of 4 bases from V and 4 bases from J, the junction contained 4 bases not matched to a gene. CDR1 is SGHVS, CDR2 FNYEAQ, per germline. CDR3 loop: CASSSGQGSYNEQFF. The CDR3, as DNA: TGTGCCAGCAGCTCGGGACAGGGGTCGTACAATGAGCAGTTCTTC.

Only a few counts were recorded for this clone. The gene calls are TRBV29-1 and TRBJ1-2; D is ambiguous. Looked up from germline, CDR1 is SQVTM and CDR2 is ANQGSEA. The CDR3 has 13 amino acids. V lost 0 bases and J 3 bases, leaving 8 bases between the germline ends. The CDR3 sequence: CSVEDRPYYGYTF. Written as DNA, the CDR3 is TGCAGCGTTGAAGACAGGCCCTACTATGGCTACACCTTC.

The gene calls are TRBV6-5 and TRBJ2-2, with D possibly matching TRBD2 (5 bases). The germline V and J ends were trimmed by 5 bases and 5 bases, with 12 bases remaining between them. The length of the CDR3 is 14 residues. CDR1 and CDR2 from the germline V gene are MNHEY and SVGAGI. For the CDR3, the DNA is TGTGCCAGCAGTCTCGTGTGGGAGACCGGGGAGCTGTTTTTT. Amino acid sequence: CASSLVWETGELFF.

CDR3 nucleotide sequence: TGTGCCATCAGTGAGGTTTGGTACAGCTCTGGAAACACCATATATTTT. Translation gives CAISEVWYSSGNTIYF. This chain uses TRBV10-3 with TRBJ1-3; no firm D call. Germline V lookup: CDR1 ENHRY, CDR2 SYGVKD. The CDR3 is 16 residues long. V was pared by 2 bases and J by 0 bases, with 11 bases between.

This rearrangement joins TRBV5-4 to TRBJ2-7; 12 bases agree with TRBD1. The germline V gene encodes CDR1 SGHNT and CDR2 YYREEE (reference sequence). The trim removed 2 bases at V and 7 bases at J, leaving 4 bases unmatched. This CDR3 spans 14 amino acids. CDR3 nucleotide sequence: TGTGCCAGCAGCTTCTGGGACAGGGGGCTGGAGCAGTACTTC. Residues: CASSFWDRGLEQYF.

The V and J genes are TRBV5-6 and TRBJ1-3; D is ambiguous. CDR3 size: 17 residues. The germline CDR1 and CDR2 sequences are SGHDT and YYEEEE. Trimming removed 4 bases from V and 5 bases from J, with 22 bases in between. For the CDR3, the DNA is TGTGCCAGCAGCCCACCATTGGGAGAGAGCTCCCGAAACACCATATATTTT. Protein product: CASSPPLGESSRNTIYF.

DNA of the CDR3: TGTGCCAGCAGTTACAGACTAGCGGGAGGAGATACGCAGTATTTT. It yields the protein CASSYRLAGGDTQYF. The chain is built from TRBV6-5 and TRBJ2-3; TRBD2 matches at 13 bases. The CDR3 contains 15 residues. V dropped 2 bases and J dropped 5; count of bases not matched to a gene: 1. CDR1 is MNHEY and CDR2 is SVGAGI in the germline V gene.

This clone was counted only a few times. DNA for the CDR3: TGCAGCGTTGCAGGACTAGCGGGAGGGCGGGGAGTGGCAGATACGCAGTATTTT. This encodes CSVAGLAGGRGVADTQYF. The chain couples TRBV29-1 to TRBJ2-3; 15 bases fit TRBD2. V shed 4 bases, J shed 4 bases, and the junction held 12 bases outside the gene matches. Germline values: CDR1 SQVTM, CDR2 ANQGSEA. This CDR3 comprises 18 residues.

V and J are TRBV5-4 and TRBJ2-7; 12 bases fit TRBD2. Per the germline V gene, CDR1 is SGHNT and CDR2 is YYREEE (reference sequence). The ends lost 4 bases at V and 3 bases at J; junction bases unmatched: 8. CDR3 length: 16 amino acids. The CDR3 DNA reads TGTGCCAGCAGCAATCGACTAGCGGGAGTACGCTACGAGCAGTACTTC. Protein product: CASSNRLAGVRYEQYF.

The rearrangement joins TRBV7-6 to TRBJ1-4, with 7 bases that match TRBD1. CDR1 and CDR2 from the germline V gene are SGHVS and FNYEAQ. Unmatched junction bases numbered 5, after V lost 5 bases and J lost 5 bases. The CDR3 is 14 amino acids. This CDR3 is CASSRMTGNEKLFF. The CDR3 DNA is TGTGCCAGCAGCCGAATGACAGGGAATGAAAAACTGTTTTTT.

V is TRBV5-6 and J is TRBJ2-7, with 10 bases that match TRBD2. Germline CDR1 SGHDT, CDR2 YYEEEE. V trimming: 1 base; J trimming: 0 bases; junction bases outside the gene matches: 7. CDR3 length: 17 residues. DNA of the CDR3: TGTGCCAGCAGCTTGTCCGGGGGACTAGCGTCCTCCTACGAGCAGTACTTC. This codes for CASSLSGGLASSYEQYF.

This clone was counted a few times. The chain uses TRBV4-1 and TRBJ2-7; D not resolved. Germline loops: CDR1 MGHRA, CDR2 YSYEKL. CDR3 length: 17 amino acids. V was pared by 0 bases and J by 4 bases, with 19 bases between. CDR3 in amino acids: CASSQELYGLGRYEQYF. The CDR3 coding sequence is TGCGCCAGCAGCCAAGAACTGTACGGTTTGGGCAGGTACGAGCAGTACTTC.

The rearrangement joins TRBV11-2 to TRBJ2-7, with D possibly being TRBD1 (6 bases). The V gene lost 5 bases and the J gene lost 2 bases, with 16 bases spanning the gap. This CDR3 region has 15 residues. Germline CDR1 SGHAT, CDR2 FQNNGV. The CDR3 reads CASSTDRSYTYEQYF. CDR3 bases: TGTGCCAGCAGCACCGACAGGTCGTATACCTACGAGCAGTACTTC. Full variable domain (outside the CDR3, taken from reference TRBV11-2 and TRBJ2-7): EAGVAQSPRYKIIEKRQSVAFWCNPISGHATLYWYQQILGQGPKLLIQFQNNGVVDDSQLPKDRFSAERLKGVDSTLKIQPAKLEDSAVYLCASSTDRSYTYEQYFGPGTRLTVT.

The CDR3 DNA sequence: TGTGCCAGCTCACGTTCTCCGGGACAGGGGGCAAAGCAGTTCTTC. This encodes CASSRSPGQGAKQFF. This chain joins TRBV18 and TRBJ2-1, with 12 positions matching TRBD1. Germline V gene lookup returns CDR1 KGHSH and CDR2 LQKENI. This CDR3 has 15 amino acids. With V trimmed by 4 bases and J by 11 bases, 9 bases remained unmatched.

V is TRBV7-2 and J is TRBJ2-2; TRBD2 agrees at 13 bases. Germline CDR1 SGHTA, CDR2 FQGNSA. V was pared by 5 bases and J by 6 bases, with 3 bases of the junction left unmatched. This CDR3 spans 15 amino acids. CDR3 loop: CASSPTSGRSGELFF. CDR3 coding DNA: TGTGCCAGCAGCCCGACTAGCGGGAGGTCCGGGGAGCTGTTTTTT.

This clone appeared a few times. The V gene is TRBV13, the J gene TRBJ1-1; no clear D. V was pared by 4 bases and J by 3 bases, with 24 bases between. The CDR3 consists of 18 residues. Germline-derived CDR1 and CDR2 are PRHDT and FYEKMQ (reference sequence). DNA of the CDR3: TGTGCCAGCAGCTCCTTTTTGGTTGGGGATCTCCGGGACACTGAAGCTTTCTTT. This codes for CASSSFLVGDLRDTEAFF.

The V call is TRBV2, the J call TRBJ2-7; D possibly corresponds to TRBD2 (6 bases). This CDR3 contains 15 residues. Trimming removed 7 bases at V and 3 bases at J, with 19 bases between. Per germline, CDR1 SNHLY and CDR2 FYNNEI. The CDR3 spells CASTERVGSFYEQYF. CDR3 in DNA: TGTGCCAGCACCGAACGGGTCGGGAGCTTCTACGAGCAGTACTTC.

The V and J genes are TRBV5-1 and TRBJ2-3, with D perhaps matching TRBD2 (5 bases). Germline V CDR1 and CDR2: SGHRS, YFSETQ. V dropped 2 bases and J dropped 2 bases, with 12 bases sitting between them. The CDR3 is 15 residues long. CDR3 sequence reads: CASSFGSGYTDTQYF. The CDR3 coding sequence is TGCGCCAGCAGCTTTGGCAGCGGATACACAGATACGCAGTATTTT.

V and J are TRBV30 and TRBJ2-1; D is possibly TRBD1 (6 bases). The CDR3 is made up of 14 amino acids. Germline assignment: CDR1 GTSNPN and CDR2 SVGIG (reference sequence). Trimming took 3 bases from V and 3 from J, leaving 12 bases between them. This CDR3 reads CAWRADRSYNEQFF. In DNA, the CDR3 is TGTGCCTGGAGAGCCGACAGGAGCTACAATGAGCAGTTCTTC.

The chain uses TRBV4-1 and TRBJ2-7; D unclear. The CDR3 spans 14 residues. The V gene lost 1 base and the J gene lost 1 base, with 8 bases spanning the gap. Germline values: CDR1 MGHRA, CDR2 YSYEKL. DNA for the CDR3: TGCGCCAGCAGCCAAGTCGTCACATCCTACGAGCAGTACTTC. Protein: CASSQVVTSYEQYF.

The chain uses TRBV6-5 and TRBJ2-1; D is unclear. CDR1 is MNHEY and CDR2 is SVGAGI in the germline V gene. The CDR3 loop spans 14 amino acids. Trimming pared 5 bases from V and 6 bases from J, leaving 14 bases between. In nucleotides, the CDR3 is TGTGCCAGCAGTGATATACGGCAAGGCAATGAGCAGTTCTTC. Its translation: CASSDIRQGNEQFF.